Listed below are T cell receptor beta chains from one sample, sequenced in a study of cytomegalovirus exposure and HLA in healthy donors. Data came from immunoSEQ multiplex PCR; TCRdb stores just in-frame clones and leaves some out. Here the sample spans under 150,000 clones, 60% to 85% being singletons. Material: PBMCs. All receptors derive from a woman aged 40 to 50 in good health and CMV-seronegative. CDR3s include the opening cysteine and the closing phenylalanine or tryptophan. D genes are given only for firm matches. Rows give clone size only sometimes, using once, few, many, or a class for an expanded clone.

V	J	size	D	CDR3	DNA
TRBV9	TRBJ2-1	few	NA	CASSVVPANNEQFF	TGTGCCAGCAGCGTAGTCCCAGCGAACAATGAGCAGTTCTTC
TRBV7-9	TRBJ2-7	NA	TRBD1	CSSSPGQGRIYEQYF	TGTTCCAGCAGCCCCGGACAGGGGAGAATCTACGAGCAGTACTTC
TRBV18	TRBJ1-3	once	TRBD1	CASSPTGGSGNTIYF	TGTGCCAGCTCACCCACAGGGGGCTCTGGAAACACCATATATTTT
TRBV2	TRBJ2-3	once	NA	CASSEASQGPHTQYF	TGTGCCAGCAGTGAAGCGAGTCAGGGCCCCCATACGCAGTATTTT
TRBV7-2	TRBJ2-2	NA	TRBD2	CASSLGLAGGSTGELFF	TGTGCCAGCAGCTTGGGACTAGCGGGAGGGAGCACCGGGGAGCTGTTTTTT
TRBV19	TRBJ1-5	NA	NA	CASTYGALVPQHF	TGTGCCAGTACCTATGGAGCTTTAGTGCCCCAGCATTTT
TRBV19	TRBJ2-1	NA	NA	CEQGIYNEQFF	TGTGAACAGGGTATCTACAATGAGCAGTTCTTC
TRBV28	TRBJ2-1	NA	TRBD2	CASSGLAGGSGRNEQFF	TGTGCCAGCAGCGGACTAGCGGGAGGCTCTGGACGGAATGAGCAGTTCTTC
TRBV28	TRBJ1-2	NA	NA	CASSPFRGAAYGYTF	TGTGCCAGCTCCCCCTTCAGGGGAGCTGCCTATGGCTACACCTTC
TRBV29-1	TRBJ1-2	NA	TRBD1	CSVEVAGGLGYTF	TGCAGCGTTGAGGTGGCAGGGGGCCTTGGCTACACCTTC
TRBV25-1	TRBJ2-5	NA	NA	CASSARAASEETQYF	TGTGCCAGCAGTGCCCGAGCGGCTTCCGAAGAGACCCAGTACTTC
TRBV7-9	TRBJ2-3	NA	NA	CASSFGLAGTDTQYF	TGTGCCAGCAGCTTCGGGCTAGCAGGAACAGATACGCAGTATTTT
TRBV28	TRBJ1-2	NA	NA	CASSPQGFGGYTF	TGTGCCAGCAGTCCTCAGGGGTTCGGCGGCTACACCTTC
TRBV5-1	TRBJ2-2	NA	NA	CASSKDKNTGELFF	TGCGCCAGCAGTAAGGACAAGAACACCGGGGAGCTGTTTTTT
TRBV5-6	TRBJ2-4	NA	NA	CASSLPAQRLAKNIQYF	TGTGCCAGCAGCCTACCCGCACAGAGATTAGCCAAAAACATTCAGTACTTC
TRBV11-1	TRBJ2-1	NA	TRBD1	CASSRRTGSYNEQFF	TGTGCCAGCAGCCGACGGACAGGGAGCTACAATGAGCAGTTCTTC
TRBV19	TRBJ1-5	NA	NA	CASSMGRGNQPQHF	TGTGCCAGTAGTATGGGACGGGGGAATCAGCCCCAGCATTTT
TRBV28	TRBJ2-3	NA	NA	CASSLSADTQYF	TGTGCCAGCAGTTTGTCCGCAGATACGCAGTATTTT
TRBV6-1	TRBJ1-3	once	NA	CASSEAGSYSGNTIYF	TGTGCCAGCAGTGAGGCAGGATCCTACTCTGGAAACACCATATATTTT
TRBV7-3	TRBJ2-3	NA	TRBD2	CASSLTAGATDTQYF	TGTGCCAGCAGCTTAACGGCGGGAGCAACAGATACGCAGTATTTT
TRBV19	TRBJ1-6	few	NA	CASSMGATHNSPLHF	TGTGCCAGTAGTATGGGGGCGACCCATAATTCACCCCTCCACTTT
TRBV7-2	TRBJ1-2	NA	NA	CASSFYPGVGGYTF	TGTGCCAGCAGCTTCTACCCCGGGGTGGGTGGCTACACCTTC
TRBV11-2	TRBJ1-1	NA	NA	CASSRAADTEAFF	TGTGCCAGCAGCAGAGCTGCGGACACTGAAGCTTTCTTT
TRBV4-1	TRBJ2-7	NA	TRBD1	CASSQGPGQGTYEQYF	TGCGCCAGCAGCCAAGGACCGGGACAGGGAACCTACGAGCAGTACTTC
TRBV6-6	TRBJ2-7	NA	NA	CASSYPQQGPYEQYF	TGTGCCAGCAGTTACCCCCAACAGGGACCCTACGAGCAGTACTTC
TRBV7-3	TRBJ2-7	NA	TRBD1	CASSLTGQGDYEQYF	TGTGCCAGCAGCTTAACCGGACAGGGAGACTACGAGCAGTACTTC
TRBV18	TRBJ2-7	few	NA	CASSQQDSSYEQYF	TGTGCCAGCTCGCAACAGGACAGCTCCTACGAGCAGTACTTC
TRBV10-3	TRBJ1-3	NA	NA	CAINQPGLETSGNTIYF	TGTGCCATAAACCAACCGGGACTGGAGACCTCTGGAAACACCATATATTTT
TRBV27	TRBJ2-7	NA	TRBD1	CASSLWTGTGAEQYF	TGTGCCAGCAGTTTATGGACCGGGACAGGAGCCGAGCAGTACTTC
TRBV7-6	TRBJ2-7	NA	TRBD1	CASSLGGWGTGGLDEQYF	TGTGCCAGCAGCTTAGGAGGGTGGGGGACAGGGGGCCTTGACGAGCAGTACTTC
TRBV12-2	TRBJ2-1	NA	NA	CASRSGLAGLSSYNEQFF	TGTGCAAGTCGCTCGGGACTAGCGGGGCTAAGCTCCTACAATGAGCAGTTCTTC
TRBV27	TRBJ2-5	NA	TRBD2	CASSLIAGGPQETQYF	TGTGCCAGCAGTCTAATAGCGGGAGGGCCTCAAGAGACCCAGTACTTC
TRBV5-4	TRBJ2-7	NA	TRBD2	CASSSSGGISYEQYF	TGTGCCAGCAGCTCCTCGGGGGGGATCTCCTACGAGCAGTACTTC
TRBV9	TRBJ2-7	NA	TRBD1	CASSVEGGGQGGYEQYF	TGTGCCAGCAGCGTTGAAGGGGGGGGACAGGGAGGGTACGAGCAGTACTTC
TRBV2	TRBJ1-2	NA	NA	CASSDLAGEGYGYTF	TGTGCCAGCAGTGATCTGGCAGGGGAGGGCTATGGCTACACCTTC
TRBV19	TRBJ2-5	NA	TRBD1	CASSMTGGVETQYF	TGTGCCAGTAGTATGACAGGGGGTGTGGAGACCCAGTACTTC
TRBV28	TRBJ2-3	NA	TRBD2	CASLTAGGMDTQYF	TGTGCCAGCCTCACAGCGGGAGGTATGGATACGCAGTATTTT
TRBV6-1	TRBJ2-7	NA	TRBD2	CASRLAGGSEQYF	TGTGCCAGCCGACTAGCGGGAGGTAGCGAGCAGTACTTC
TRBV6-1	TRBJ2-5	NA	TRBD2	CASSTSGAAGPQYF	TGTGCCAGCAGTACTAGCGGGGCAGCGGGACCCCAGTACTTC
TRBV6-5	TRBJ2-3	NA	NA	CASRRQPSTDTQYF	TGTGCCAGCAGAAGACAGCCTAGCACAGATACGCAGTATTTT
TRBV4-1	TRBJ1-1	NA	NA	CASSQGSGYMNTEAFF	TGCGCCAGCAGCCAAGGGTCAGGGTACATGAACACTGAAGCTTTCTTT
TRBV5-1	TRBJ2-1	NA	TRBD2	CASSLEGTSGRNEQFF	TGCGCCAGCAGCTTGGAAGGGACTAGCGGGAGAAATGAGCAGTTCTTC
TRBV28	TRBJ1-4	NA	NA	CASRTDTNEKLFF	TGTGCCAGCAGGACAGACACTAATGAAAAACTGTTTTTT
TRBV2	TRBJ1-4	NA	NA	CATLALGKLFF	TGTGCCACCCTGGCCCTTGGAAAACTGTTTTTT
TRBV18	TRBJ2-1	NA	NA	CASSPSSTDDEQFF	TGTGCCAGCTCACCATCCTCCACAGACGATGAGCAGTTCTTC
TRBV27	TRBJ1-2	NA	TRBD1	CASSPRQGLNYGYTF	TGTGCCAGCAGTCCTAGACAGGGATTGAACTATGGCTACACCTTC
TRBV28	TRBJ2-7	once	NA	CASSRSGPYEQYF	TGTGCCAGCAGCCGAAGCGGGCCCTACGAGCAGTACTTC
TRBV6-1	TRBJ2-5	NA	NA	CASSLVSQETQYF	TGTGCCAGCAGTTTAGTTTCCCAAGAGACCCAGTACTTC
TRBV6-5	TRBJ2-7	NA	TRBD2	CASRGLAGGPGEQYF	TGTGCCAGCAGAGGACTAGCGGGAGGGCCTGGCGAGCAGTACTTC
TRBV6-6	TRBJ1-2	once	NA	CATRGENYGYTF	TGTGCCACCCGGGGGGAGAACTATGGCTACACCTTC
TRBV7-2	TRBJ1-1	NA	TRBD1	CASSPRTGRAEAFF	TGTGCCAGCAGCCCCCGGACAGGGCGTGCTGAAGCTTTCTTT
TRBV7-9	TRBJ2-7	NA	TRBD2	CASSNTETSGTHEQYF	TGTGCCAGCAGCAACACCGAAACTAGCGGGACGCACGAGCAGTACTTC
TRBV9	TRBJ1-1	NA	NA	CASSAPPGTEAFF	TGTGCCAGCAGCGCCCCGCCGGGCACTGAAGCTTTCTTT
TRBV11-2	TRBJ1-2	NA	TRBD1	CASSPIRPGQPNYGYTF	TGTGCCAGCAGCCCAATACGTCCGGGACAGCCAAACTATGGCTACACCTTC